What follows describes a single T cell receptor (beta chain). Its target is not known. Produced via immunoSEQ multiplex PCR; TCRdb's table is partial and in-frame only. The data contain roughly 120,000 clones, 80% to 95% of them singletons. The sample originates from a study of T cell responses to AZD1222 COVID-19 vaccine. General study results and limits: Clonal diversity may have been underestimated, and the donors were mostly white British, with more females than males.

The CDR3 spans 16 residues. Trimming removed 4 bases from V and 5 bases from J; junction bases left unmatched: 13. The germline CDR1 and CDR2 sequences are SGHRS and YFSETQ. The material was peripheral blood, obtained on day 0 of AZD1222 vaccination. This TCR was sampled from an adult in good health. This sequence joins TRBV5-1 and TRBJ2-7, with TRBD1 matching 9 bases. The CDR3 bases are TGCGCCAGCAGCCCGGGGTGGGGGACAGGGTTCAACGAGCAGTACTTC. Protein product: CASSPGWGTGFNEQYF. Full variable domain (rest looked up from reference TRBV5-1 and TRBJ2-7): KAGVTQTPRYLIKTRGQQVTLSCSPISGHRSVSWYQQTPGQGLQFLFEYFSETQRNKGNFPGRFSGRQFSNSRSEMNVSTLELGDSALYLCASSPGWGTGFNEQYFGPGTRLTVT.